What follows are 8 T cell receptor beta chains derived from one specimen sequenced in a study of beta chain features in type 1 diabetes. Every bit of the isolated RNA underwent reverse transcription, so sequencing read expressed TCRB transcripts. Using immunoSEQ multiplex PCR, the repertoire was profiled, and TCRdb retains in-frame clones only, with some absent. The sample includes approximately 470,000 clones, approximately 30% of them seen just once. Specimen: naive CD4+ T cells from blood. These receptor sequences come from a man in his late teens or twenties in good health.

V usage is TRBV27 and J usage is TRBJ2-4; 9 positions agree with TRBD1. The length of the CDR3 is 16 residues. V was clipped by 5 bases and J by 0 bases; unmatched bases: 5. Germline V gene lookup returns CDR1 MNHEY and CDR2 SMNVEV (reference sequence). The CDR3 is CASSPGTGLAKNIQYF. The CDR3 DNA reads as TGTGCCAGCAGTCCCGGGACAGGGTTAGCCAAAAACATTCAGTACTTC.

The chain has TRBV7-9 and TRBJ2-5; D gene uncertain. Germline loops: CDR1 SEHNR, CDR2 FQNEAQ (reference sequence). The CDR3 sequence is 15 residues long. Trimming removed 5 bases from V and 3 bases from J, with 16 bases in between. The CDR3 spells CASSPRDRVKETQYF. The CDR3 DNA follows: TGTGCCAGCAGCCCTAGGGATCGAGTGAAAGAGACCCAGTACTTC.

This clone was found a few times. The rearrangement uses TRBV4-2 and TRBJ2-5; TRBD2 matches 7 bases. This CDR3 comprises 16 residues. The trim removed 4 bases at V and 5 bases at J, leaving 13 bases unmatched. The germline V gene encodes CDR1 LGHNA and CDR2 YNFKEQ. For the CDR3, the DNA is TGTGCCAGCAGCCCGAAGGTGGGGCGGGAGAGCGAGACCCAGTACTTC. Protein sequence: CASSPKVGRESETQYF.

This clone was counted only a few times. At the DNA level, this CDR3 is encoded by other sequences in the same sample as well. V gene TRBV30 combines with J gene TRBJ1-5; a weak D match, TRBD1 (5 bases). There are 14 residues in the CDR3. The V end was cut by 1 base, the J end by 1 base, with 8 bases between. Germline values: CDR1 GTSNPN, CDR2 SVGIG (reference sequence). The CDR3 is CAWSGTLSNQPQHF. DNA of the CDR3: TGTGCCTGGAGTGGGACATTAAGCAATCAGCCCCAGCATTTT.

This sequence joins TRBV27 and TRBJ2-5; TRBD2 agrees at 9 bases. The V and J ends lost 6 bases and 4 bases, in that order; junction bases with no gene match: 9. The CDR3 totals 15 residues. Germline V gene lookup returns CDR1 MNHEY and CDR2 SMNVEV (reference sequence). CDR3 DNA sequence: TGTGCCAGCAGGCCCGAGCTAGCGGGATCAGAGACCCAGTACTTC. It yields the protein CASRPELAGSETQYF.

This chain connects TRBV7-2 to TRBJ2-7; 8 nucleotides line up with TRBD1. CDR1 is SGHTA and CDR2 is FQGNSA in the germline V gene. V trimming: 4 bases; J trimming: 4 bases; junction bases outside the gene matches: 6. The CDR3 totals 14 residues. The CDR3 is CASSSRDRKYEQYF. CDR3 coding DNA: TGTGCCAGCAGCTCCCGGGACAGGAAGTACGAGCAGTACTTC.

The chain joins TRBV30 to TRBJ2-1; TRBD1 agrees at 9 bases. This CDR3 spans 13 amino acids. The germline V gene encodes CDR1 GTSNPN and CDR2 SVGIG (reference sequence). Losses at the gene ends were 2 bases for V and 7 bases for J; bases not matched to a gene: 3. As DNA, the CDR3 is TGTGCCTGGAGTATAGACAGGGGGAATGAGCAGTTCTTC. Translated, it gives CAWSIDRGNEQFF. Together with reference TRBV30 and TRBJ2-1, the CDR3 gives the full variable domain: SQTIHQWPATLVQPVGSPLSLECTVEGTSNPNLYWYRQAAGRGLQLLFYSVGIGQISSEVPQNLSASRPQDRQFILSSKKLLLSDSGFYLCAWSIDRGNEQFFGPGTRLTVL.

V and J are TRBV27 and TRBJ2-7, with TRBD2 identical over 8 bases. CDR1 is MNHEY and CDR2 is SMNVEV in the germline V gene (reference sequence). After removal of 5 bases from V and 3 bases from J, the junction contained 9 bases not matched to a gene. CDR3 size: 15 residues. The CDR3 DNA reads as TGTGCCAGCAGTGGCCGTGGGACTAGGGACTACGAGCAGTACTTC. It translates to CASSGRGTRDYEQYF.